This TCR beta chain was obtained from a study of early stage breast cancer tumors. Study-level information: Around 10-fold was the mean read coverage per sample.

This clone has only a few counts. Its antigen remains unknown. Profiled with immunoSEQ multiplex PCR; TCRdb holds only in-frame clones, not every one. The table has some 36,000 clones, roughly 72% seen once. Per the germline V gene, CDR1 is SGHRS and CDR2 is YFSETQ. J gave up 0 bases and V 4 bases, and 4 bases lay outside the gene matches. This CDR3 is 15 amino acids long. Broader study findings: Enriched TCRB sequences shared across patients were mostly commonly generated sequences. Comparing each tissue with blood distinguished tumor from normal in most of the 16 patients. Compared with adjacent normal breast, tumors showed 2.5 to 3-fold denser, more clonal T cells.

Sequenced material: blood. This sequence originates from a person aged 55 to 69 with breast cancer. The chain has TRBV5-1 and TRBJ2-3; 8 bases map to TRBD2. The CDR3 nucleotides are TGCGCCAGCAGCATTAGCGGGGTCAGCACAGATACGCAGTATTTT. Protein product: CASSISGVSTDTQYF.